This record looks at one TCR beta chain sequence and its context. The sample comes from a study of shared clonotypes between healthy human individuals. The assay was immunoSEQ multiplex PCR, and TCRdb's table has in-frame clones only and misses some. The sample gives some 1,600,000 clones, approximately 98% of which show up once; roughly 0.4% is in the top ten. Trimming removed 6 bases from V and 5 bases from J, with 13 bases in between. Germline CDR1 is PRHDT and CDR2 is FYEKMQ (reference sequence). The CDR3 extends over 13 amino acids. The clonotype originates from a man younger than 45 in good health. The V and J genes are TRBV13 and TRBJ2-5, with a weak D call TRBD1 (6 bases). Sequences were obtained from naive CD4+ T cells sorted from blood. The subset denotes: CD45RA+ positively selected. The CDR3, as DNA: TGTGCCAGCAGGCAACAGGGATCGGAGACCCAGTACTTC. This translates into CASRQQGSETQYF. The whole variable domain, remainder taken from reference TRBV13 and TRBJ2-5, is AAGVIQSPRHLIKEKRETATLKCYPIPRHDTVYWYQQGPGQDPQFLISFYEKMQSDKGSIPDRFSAQQFSDYHSELNMSSLELGDSALYFCASRQQGSETQYFGPGTRLLVL.